These T cell receptor beta chains were read from a single sample in a study of blood T cells in healthy people across ages. TCRdb analysed the 5' RACE reads with MiXCR anew, one entry per CDR3 protein. This table holds some 1.4 million distinct CDR3 sequences, 40% to 50% found once. The sequenced material came from blood. These receptors all stem from a woman younger than 30 in good health. Both conserved end residues are part of each CDR3. A D gene is named only where the DNA matches it firmly. Rows may omit the clone size; those that give it use once, few, many or a size class.

j_gene,d_gene,len,v_gene,abundance,CDR3nt,CDR3aa
TRBJ2-2,-,13,TRBV2,-,TGTGCCAGCATCCGGACAAGGCCCGGGGAGCTGTTTTTT,CASIRTRPGELFF
TRBJ2-1,-,15,TRBV12-3/TRBV12-4,-,TGTGCCAGCAGTTTACCCGGGGTTGCCTACAATGAGCAGTTCTTC,CASSLPGVAYNEQFF
TRBJ2-4,TRBD2,18,TRBV20-1,-,TGCAGTGCCTACAGGACTAGCGGGGGACCTCTAGCCAAAAACATTCAGTACTTC,CSAYRTSGGPLAKNIQYF
TRBJ2-7,-,14,TRBV19,-,TGTGCCAGTAGTATCACCGGGCACTCCTACGAGCAGTACTTC,CASSITGHSYEQYF
TRBJ1-2,TRBD1,13,TRBV5-6,few,TGTGCCAGCAGCGTACAGGGGGCTTACGGCTACACCTTC,CASSVQGAYGYTF
TRBJ2-7,-,15,TRBV18,-,TGTGCCAGCTCACCAACACGACAGAGGATCTACGAGCAGTACTTC,CASSPTRQRIYEQYF
TRBJ1-5,TRBD1,20,TRBV27,few,TGTGCCAGCAGTTTATCAGCCCGGGACAGGGGGCATAGGGGCAATCAGCCCCAGCATTTT,CASSLSARDRGHRGNQPQHF
TRBJ1-2,-,13,TRBV20-1,-,TGCAGTGCGCCTCCGGGACGCGGCGTCGACTACACCTTC,CSAPPGRGVDYTF
TRBJ1-2,TRBD1,15,TRBV7-9,-,TGTGCCAGCAGCCTCAACAGGGGGCCGGACTATGGCTACACCTTC,CASSLNRGPDYGYTF
TRBJ1-5,-,18,TRBV4-1,-,TGCGCCAGCAGCCTCGACTCTCAGGGGAAGGGAAACAATCAGCCCCAGCATTTT,CASSLDSQGKGNNQPQHF
TRBJ2-7,TRBD2,15,TRBV6-2/TRBV6-3,few,TGTGCCAGCAGAGGGACTAGCGGGGCGTTCTACGAGCAGTACTTC,CASRGTSGAFYEQYF
TRBJ2-7,-,16,TRBV15,-,TGTGCCACCAGCAGAGATTGGGCCAGCTCCTACAATGAGCAGTACTTC,CATSRDWASSYNEQYF
TRBJ1-2,-,15,TRBV7-9,few,TGTGCCAGCAGCTTATCCGGGGAAACCATCTATGGCTACACCTTC,CASSLSGETIYGYTF
TRBJ2-1,TRBD1,14,TRBV11-3,few,TGTGCCAGCAGCTTATTCACAGGGGTGGATGAGCAGTTCTTC,CASSLFTGVDEQFF
TRBJ2-3,TRBD2,14,TRBV27,-,TGTGCCAGCAGGGCGGGGGAGGGCACAGATACGCAGTATTTT,CASRAGEGTDTQYF
TRBJ2-7,TRBD1,14,TRBV2,few,TGTGCCAGCAGCACAAAGGACAGGGAAGGCGAGCAGTACTTC,CASSTKDREGEQYF
TRBJ1-5,-,16,TRBV7-2,few,TGTGCCAGCAGCTGGCAGGCGGGAATGAGCAATCAGCCCCAGCATTTT,CASSWQAGMSNQPQHF
TRBJ1-6,-,19,TRBV5-1,-,TGCGCCAGCAGCCTACGATCCGGGGGCGAGTCAATTAAAAATTCACCCCTCCACTTT,CASSLRSGGESIKNSPLHF
TRBJ1-2,-,15,TRBV12-3/TRBV12-4,-,TGTGCCAGCAGTTTGTCGTACATCGGGGTATATGGCTACACCTTC,CASSLSYIGVYGYTF
TRBJ2-5,-,12,TRBV9,few,TGTGCCAGCAGCGCGAGTGGAGAGACCCAGTACTTC,CASSASGETQYF
TRBJ2-1,-,14,TRBV7-2,few,TGTGCCAGCAGCTTAGATTATAGAGGCAATGAGCAGTTCTTC,CASSLDYRGNEQFF
TRBJ2-1,-,14,TRBV5-6,-,TGTGCCAGCAGCTTGGCGGGGTGGCAAGAGACCCAGTTCTTC,CASSLAGWQETQFF
TRBJ2-7,TRBD2,14,TRBV29-1,-,TGCAGCGTTGCAGAGGGGCTAGCGGGAGACGGGCAGTACTTC,CSVAEGLAGDGQYF
TRBJ2-2,-,15,TRBV12-3/TRBV12-4,-,TGTGCCAGCAGTTTGGGTCCTATCGGCGCCGGGGAGCTGTTTTTT,CASSLGPIGAGELFF
TRBJ2-4,TRBD1,14,TRBV7-9,-,TGTGCCAGCAGAAACCGGGACAGGGGACAAGGGCAGTACTTC,CASRNRDRGQGQYF
TRBJ2-3,-,18,TRBV10-3,-,TGTGCCATCAGTGAGAAAACTCAAAGCGGAACCACAACAGATACGCAGTATTTT,CAISEKTQSGTTTDTQYF
TRBJ2-1,TRBD1,14,TRBV20-1,-,TGCAGTGCCCCGACCGGGACAGGGCTAAATGAGCAGTTCTTC,CSAPTGTGLNEQFF
TRBJ2-3,TRBD1,14,TRBV4-1,few,TGCGCCAGCAGCCAAGGAGGGGGCGAGGATACGCAGTATTTT,CASSQGGGEDTQYF
TRBJ2-7,-,14,TRBV20-1,-,TGCAGTGCTAGAATGGGGGCCCAAACCTACGAGCAGTACTTC,CSARMGAQTYEQYF
TRBJ2-5,-,14,TRBV12-3/TRBV12-4,few,TGTGCCAGCAGTTTCGGTGACCGCGTGCAGACCCAGTACTTC,CASSFGDRVQTQYF
TRBJ2-1,-,14,TRBV25-1,-,TGTGCCAGCAGTGACAGTGGAGTGATTGATGAGCAGTTCTTC,CASSDSGVIDEQFF
TRBJ2-7,-,14,TRBV29-1,few,TGCAGCGTTGTTGGGGGGCCGGTCCCCTACGAGCAGTACTTC,CSVVGGPVPYEQYF
TRBJ2-7,-,16,TRBV18,-,TGTGCCAGCTCACCCGCGGCGCCCGCAGTCTCGGGGGAGCAGTACTTC,CASSPAAPAVSGEQYF
TRBJ2-1,TRBD2,17,TRBV4-2,few,TGTGCCAGCAGCTATTTCACCGGCGGGGGTTCCTACAATGAGCAGTTCTTC,CASSYFTGGGSYNEQFF
TRBJ1-1,-,12,TRBV2,-,TGTGCCGGGAGTTGGTTAAGGGATGAAGCTTTCTTT,CAGSWLRDEAFF
TRBJ1-1,-,15,TRBV4-1,-,TGCGCCAGCAGCCAAGTAGGGACAACAGACACTGAAGTTTTCTTT,CASSQVGTTDTEVFF
TRBJ2-3,TRBD2,16,TRBV15,-,TGTGCCACCAGCAGATCGCGGGGGGGCTCTTCAGATACGCAGTATTTT,CATSRSRGGSSDTQYF
TRBJ2-7,TRBD2,13,TRBV6-6,-,TGTGCCAGCAGGGCTAGCGGGACGGCCGAGCAGTACTTC,CASRASGTAEQYF
TRBJ1-2,-,13,TRBV10-3,few,TGTGCCATCAGCGCCGGGCAGGGCTATGGCTACACCTTC,CAISAGQGYGYTF
TRBJ2-7,-,16,TRBV7-2,-,TGTGCCAGCAGCTTTAGAGGGGGCCCGATGGGGGGCGAGCAGTACTTC,CASSFRGGPMGGEQYF
TRBJ1-5,-,16,TRBV28,-,TGTGCCAGCAGTCCCCCGCGGGTGGGTATTTCTCAGCCCCAGCATTTT,CASSPPRVGISQPQHF
TRBJ2-5,-,17,TRBV6-5,few,TGTGCCAGCAGTTTCTTGACAGGCGCCAGAATACAAGAGACCCAGTACTTC,CASSFLTGARIQETQYF
TRBJ2-5,-,13,TRBV15,few,TGTGCCACCAATGTGGCGGGGTCGGAGACCCAGTACTTC,CATNVAGSETQYF
TRBJ2-7,TRBD1,15,TRBV10-3,-,TGTGCCATCAGTGCCGGGACAGGGGGGGCCTACGAGCAGTACTTC,CAISAGTGGAYEQYF
TRBJ2-7,TRBD2,17,TRBV20-1,-,TGCAGTGTTAGTTCGCGGACTAGCGGGGCAAGCTCCTACGAGCAGTACTTC,CSVSSRTSGASSYEQYF
TRBJ2-7,TRBD1,15,TRBV5-6,few,TGTGCCAGCAGCGCCTCGTGGGACAGATACTACGAGCAGTACTTC,CASSASWDRYYEQYF
TRBJ2-1,TRBD1,14,TRBV10-3,-,TGTGCCATCAGAGGGACAGGGGCATGGGATGAGCAGTTCTTC,CAIRGTGAWDEQFF
TRBJ1-1,-,13,TRBV12-3/TRBV12-4,-,TGTGCCAGTGGGACCGGTATGAACACTGAAGCTTTCTTT,CASGTGMNTEAFF
TRBJ1-2,-,13,TRBV7-9,few,TGTGCCAGCAGCTTACTTTCGTTCTATGGCTACACCTTC,CASSLLSFYGYTF
TRBJ1-1,-,12,TRBV3-1,-,TGTGCCAGCACCGTTAGCGGGACTGAAGCTTTCTTT,CASTVSGTEAFF
TRBJ2-7,-,13,TRBV7-2,few,TGTGCCAGCAGCTTAACAAGGCTGCGCGAGCAGTACTTC,CASSLTRLREQYF
TRBJ2-1,-,14,TRBV28,-,TGTGCCAGCAGTCTAGGGGGGCGCGCCTACGAGCAGTTCTTC,CASSLGGRAYEQFF
TRBJ2-1,TRBD2,14,TRBV20-1,many,TGCAGTGCTAAACCGGGACTAGCGAGGAATGAGCAGTTCTTC,CSAKPGLARNEQFF